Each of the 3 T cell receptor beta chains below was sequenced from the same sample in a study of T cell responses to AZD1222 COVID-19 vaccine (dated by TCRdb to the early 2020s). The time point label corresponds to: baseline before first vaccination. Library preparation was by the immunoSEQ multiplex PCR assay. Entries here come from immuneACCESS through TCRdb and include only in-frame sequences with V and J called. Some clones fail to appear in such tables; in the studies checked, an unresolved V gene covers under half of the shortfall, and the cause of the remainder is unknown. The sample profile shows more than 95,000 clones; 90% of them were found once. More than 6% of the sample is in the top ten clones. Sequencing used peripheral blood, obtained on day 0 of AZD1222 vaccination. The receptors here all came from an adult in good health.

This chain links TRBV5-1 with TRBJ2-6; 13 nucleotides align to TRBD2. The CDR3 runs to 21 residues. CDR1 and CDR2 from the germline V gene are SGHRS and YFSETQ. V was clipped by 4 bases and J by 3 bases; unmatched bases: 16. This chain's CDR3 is CASSRSPRMGLAGSGANVLTF. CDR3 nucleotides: TGCGCCAGCAGCCGGTCACCCAGGATGGGACTAGCGGGAAGTGGGGCCAACGTCCTGACTTTC. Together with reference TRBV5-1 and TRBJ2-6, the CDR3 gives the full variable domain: KAGVTQTPRYLIKTRGQQVTLSCSPISGHRSVSWYQQTPGQGLQFLFEYFSETQRNKGNFPGRFSGRQFSNSRSEMNVSTLELGDSALYLCASSRSPRMGLAGSGANVLTFGAGSRLTVL.

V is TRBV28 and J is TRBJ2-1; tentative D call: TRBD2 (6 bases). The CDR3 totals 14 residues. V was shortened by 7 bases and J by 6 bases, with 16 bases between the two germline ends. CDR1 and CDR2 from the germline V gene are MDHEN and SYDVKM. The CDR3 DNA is TGTGCCAGCACCCCGGGACTTCGTTCCAATGAGCAGTTCTTC. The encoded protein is CASTPGLRSNEQFF.

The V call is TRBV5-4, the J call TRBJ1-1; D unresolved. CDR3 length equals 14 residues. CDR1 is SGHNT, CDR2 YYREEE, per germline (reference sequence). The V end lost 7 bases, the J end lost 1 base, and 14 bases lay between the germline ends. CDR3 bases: TGTGCCAGCGGTGCGGGATACCAGAACACTGAAGCTTTCTTT. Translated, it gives CASGAGYQNTEAFF.